The 4 T cell receptor beta chains below come from one sample, sequenced in a study of blood T cell repertoires in COVID-19. Profiling relied on immunoSEQ multiplex PCR, and the TCRdb table lists in-frame clones only, not all of them. This table has around 100,000 clones, around 83% appearing once. The sample consisted of peripheral blood. These receptors all come from a human donor in a cohort sampled during active COVID-19.

This clone appeared a few times. The rearrangement uses TRBV3-1 (or the pseudogene TRBV3-2) and TRBJ1-6, with 7 bases matching TRBD1. The CDR3 loop spans 15 amino acids. V was clipped by 5 bases and J by 4 bases; unmatched bases: 5. Per germline, CDR1 LGHDT and CDR2 YNNKEL (reference sequence). CDR3 nucleotide sequence: TGTGCCAGCAGCTGGAGGGGGCAGTATAATTCACCCCTCCACTTT. Protein product: CASSWRGQYNSPLHF.

This clone occurred once. The chain combines TRBV3-1 (or the pseudogene TRBV3-2) with TRBJ1-2, with D uncertain. V was shortened by 0 bases and J by 2 bases, with 7 bases between the two germline ends. Germline V CDR1 and CDR2: LGHDT, YNNKEL (reference sequence). This CDR3 is 14 amino acids long. The CDR3 sequence: CASSQESGNYGYTF. For the CDR3, the DNA is TGTGCCAGCAGCCAAGAATCCGGGAACTATGGCTACACCTTC.

V usage is TRBV7-6 and J usage is TRBJ2-5, with 9 bases lining up with TRBD1. Germline trimming cut 2 bases from V and 2 bases from J; bases unmatched to any gene: 3. Per the germline V gene, CDR1 is SGHVS and CDR2 is FNYEAQ. CDR3 length: 15 amino acids. The CDR3 here is CASSLNRGPQETQYF. CDR3 nucleotide sequence: TGTGCCAGCAGCTTAAACAGGGGGCCGCAAGAGACCCAGTACTTC.

The chain is built from TRBV9 and TRBJ2-3; 10 nucleotides agree with TRBD2. The J segment lost 1 base and the V segment lost 4 bases, leaving 3 bases of the junction unmatched. This CDR3 has 15 amino acids. Germline CDR1 SGDLS, CDR2 YYNGEE. This CDR3 reads CASSIGTSGTDTQYF. CDR3 in DNA: TGTGCCAGCAGCATCGGGACTAGCGGCACAGATACGCAGTATTTT.